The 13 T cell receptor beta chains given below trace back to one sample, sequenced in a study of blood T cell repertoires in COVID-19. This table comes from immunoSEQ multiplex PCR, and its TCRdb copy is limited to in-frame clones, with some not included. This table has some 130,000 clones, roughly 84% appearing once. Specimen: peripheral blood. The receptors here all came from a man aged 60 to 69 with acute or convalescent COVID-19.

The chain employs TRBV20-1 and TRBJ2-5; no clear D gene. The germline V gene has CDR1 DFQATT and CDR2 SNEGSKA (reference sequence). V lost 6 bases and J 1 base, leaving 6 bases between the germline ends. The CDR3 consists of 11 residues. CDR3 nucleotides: TGCAGTGCATGGGCCCAAGAGACCCAGTACTTC. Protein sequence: CSAWAQETQYF.

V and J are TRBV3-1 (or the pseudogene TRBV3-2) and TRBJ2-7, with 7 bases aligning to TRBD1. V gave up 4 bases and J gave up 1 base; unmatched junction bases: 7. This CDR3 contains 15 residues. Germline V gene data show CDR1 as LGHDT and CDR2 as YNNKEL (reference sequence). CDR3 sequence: CASSPTEGQSYEQYF. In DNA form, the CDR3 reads TGTGCCAGCAGCCCGACCGAGGGACAGTCCTACGAGCAGTACTTC.

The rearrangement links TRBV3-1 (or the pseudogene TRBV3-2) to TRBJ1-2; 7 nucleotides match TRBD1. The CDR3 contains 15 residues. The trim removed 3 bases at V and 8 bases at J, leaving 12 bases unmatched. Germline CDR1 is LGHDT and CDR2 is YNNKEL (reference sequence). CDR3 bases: TGTGCCAGCAGCCATGACAGGGCCAAGGGTCAGGGCTACACCTTC. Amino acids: CASSHDRAKGQGYTF.

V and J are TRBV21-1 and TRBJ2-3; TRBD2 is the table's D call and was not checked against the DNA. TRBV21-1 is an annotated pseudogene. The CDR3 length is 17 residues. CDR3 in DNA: TGTGCCAGCAGCCCCCGACTAGCGGGAGGCCTCACAGATACGCAGTATTTT. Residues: CASSPRLAGGLTDTQYF.

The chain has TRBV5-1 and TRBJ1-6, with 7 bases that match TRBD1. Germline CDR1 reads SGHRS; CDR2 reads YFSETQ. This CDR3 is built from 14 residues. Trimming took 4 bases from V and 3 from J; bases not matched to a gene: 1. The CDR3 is CASSRDSYNSPLHF. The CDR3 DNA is TGCGCCAGCAGCCGGGACAGCTATAATTCACCCCTCCACTTT. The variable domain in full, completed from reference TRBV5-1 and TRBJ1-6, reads KAGVTQTPRYLIKTRGQQVTLSCSPISGHRSVSWYQQTPGQGLQFLFEYFSETQRNKGNFPGRFSGRQFSNSRSEMNVSTLELGDSALYLCASSRDSYNSPLHFGNGTRLTVT.

The DNA for the CDR3 is TGTGCCAGCAGCCACAGGGAGGGCTATGGCTACACCTTC. It specifies CASSHREGYGYTF. The chain carries TRBV6-5 and TRBJ1-2; perhaps TRBD1 as D (6 bases). V lost 6 bases and J lost 4, with 12 bases in between. Looked up from germline, CDR1 is MNHEY and CDR2 is SVGAGI. The CDR3 runs to 13 residues.

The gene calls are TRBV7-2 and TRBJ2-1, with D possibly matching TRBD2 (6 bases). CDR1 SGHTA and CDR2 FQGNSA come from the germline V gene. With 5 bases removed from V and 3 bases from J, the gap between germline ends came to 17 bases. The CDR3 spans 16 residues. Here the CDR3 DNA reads TGTGCCAGCAGCGCGGATGTGGGGGGAATCTACAATGAGCAGTTCTTC. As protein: CASSADVGGIYNEQFF. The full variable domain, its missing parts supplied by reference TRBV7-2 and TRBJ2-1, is GAGVSQSPSNKVTEKGKDVELRCDPISGHTALYWYRQSLGQGLEFLIYFQGNSAPDKSGLPSDRFSAERTGGSVSTLTIQRTQQEDSAVYLCASSADVGGIYNEQFFGPGTRLTVL.

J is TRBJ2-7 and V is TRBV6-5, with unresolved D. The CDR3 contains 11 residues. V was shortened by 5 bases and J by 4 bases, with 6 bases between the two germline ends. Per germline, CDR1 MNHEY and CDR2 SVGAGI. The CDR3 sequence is CASSTEYEQYF. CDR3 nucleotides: TGTGCCAGCAGTACAGAGTACGAGCAGTACTTC.

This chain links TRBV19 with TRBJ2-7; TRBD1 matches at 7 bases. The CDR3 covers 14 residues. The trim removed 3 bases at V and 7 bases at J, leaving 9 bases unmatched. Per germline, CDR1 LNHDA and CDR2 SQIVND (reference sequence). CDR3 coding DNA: TGTGCCAGTAGTATCGGGGACAGTAGAAAGGAGCAGTACTTC. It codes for CASSIGDSRKEQYF. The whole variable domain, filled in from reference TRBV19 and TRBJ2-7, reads DGGITQSPKYLFRKEGQNVTLSCEQNLNHDAMYWYRQDPGQGLRLIYYSQIVNDFQKGDIAEGYSVSREKKESFPLTVTSAQKNPTAFYLCASSIGDSRKEQYFGPGTRLTVT.

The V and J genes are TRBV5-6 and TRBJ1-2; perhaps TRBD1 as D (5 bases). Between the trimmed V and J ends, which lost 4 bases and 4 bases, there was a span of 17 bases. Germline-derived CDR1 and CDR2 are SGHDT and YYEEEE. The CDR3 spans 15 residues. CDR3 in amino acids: CASSPWGRASYGYTF. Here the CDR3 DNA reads TGTGCCAGCAGCCCCTGGGGGAGGGCTAGCTATGGCTACACCTTC.

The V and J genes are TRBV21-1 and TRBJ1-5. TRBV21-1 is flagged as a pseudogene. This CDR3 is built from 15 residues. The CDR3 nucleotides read TGTGCCAGCAAAAAGGGGGGGGTCGTGAATCAGCCCCAGCATTTT. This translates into CASKKGGVVNQPQHF.

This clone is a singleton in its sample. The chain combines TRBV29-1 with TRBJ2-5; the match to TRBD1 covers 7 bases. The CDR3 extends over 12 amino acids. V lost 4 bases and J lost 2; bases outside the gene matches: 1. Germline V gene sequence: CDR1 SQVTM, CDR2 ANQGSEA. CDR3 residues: CSVGDRQETQYF. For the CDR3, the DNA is TGCAGCGTTGGGGACAGACAAGAGACCCAGTACTTC.

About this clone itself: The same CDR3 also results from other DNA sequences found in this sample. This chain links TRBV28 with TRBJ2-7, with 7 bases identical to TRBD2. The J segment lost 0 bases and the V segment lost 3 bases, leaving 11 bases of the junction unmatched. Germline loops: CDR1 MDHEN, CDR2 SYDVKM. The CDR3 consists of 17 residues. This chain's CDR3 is CASSFIGASGYSYEQYF. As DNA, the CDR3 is TGTGCCAGCAGTTTTATCGGGGCTAGCGGTTACTCCTACGAGCAGTACTTC.